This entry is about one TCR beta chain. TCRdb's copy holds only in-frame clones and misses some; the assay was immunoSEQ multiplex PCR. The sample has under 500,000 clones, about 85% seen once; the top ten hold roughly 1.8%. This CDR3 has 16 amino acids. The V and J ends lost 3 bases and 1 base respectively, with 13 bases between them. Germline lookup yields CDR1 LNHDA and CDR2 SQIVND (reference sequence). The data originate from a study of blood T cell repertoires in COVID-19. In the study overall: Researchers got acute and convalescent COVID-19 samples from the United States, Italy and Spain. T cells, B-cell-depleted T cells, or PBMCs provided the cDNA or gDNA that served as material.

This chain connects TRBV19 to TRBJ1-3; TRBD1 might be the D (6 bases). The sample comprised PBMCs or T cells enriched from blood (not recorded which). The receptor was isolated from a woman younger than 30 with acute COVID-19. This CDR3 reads CASSMTGTWSGNTIYF. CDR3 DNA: TGTGCCAGTAGTATGACCGGGACATGGTCTGGAAACACCATATATTTT.